One sample yielded the 28 T cell receptor beta chains listed below, sequenced in a study of regulatory T cells in long-lasting Graves disease. Both iRepertoire HTBI primers and Arm-PCR of CDR3 regions were used to build the TCR beta libraries. TCRdb itself ran the multiplex PCR reads through MiXCR, one entry per CDR3 protein. In the table there are about 620,000 distinct CDR3 sequences, 15% to 20% of which are singletons. Time point: newly diagnosed GD, antithyroid drugs for less than 3 months. PBMC RNA served as the TCR library source. This same sample was also part of a study on T cells in Graves' hyperthyroidism and ophthalmopathy.

The input for sequencing was peripheral blood mononuclear cells (PBMCs), taken at new diagnosis, from a patient treated with antithyroid drugs. These receptors originate from a woman in her thirties with Graves disease.

This clonotype was observed many times. The chain carries TRBV6-9 and TRBJ2-3; tentative D call: TRBD2 (5 bases). Trimming left V 2 bases short and J 4 bases short, with 16 bases between. CDR3 length: 16 amino acids. Per the germline V gene, CDR1 is MNHGY and CDR2 is SVAAGI. The CDR3 coding sequence is TGTGCCAGCAGTTATACCGAGGGTAGCAGCGCAGATACGCAGTATTTT. It codes for CASSYTEGSSADTQYF.

This clonotype was recorded a few times. V is TRBV19 and J is TRBJ2-1, with D perhaps matching TRBD1 (5 bases). Germline CDR1 is LNHDA and CDR2 is SQIVND (reference sequence). The V and J ends lost 5 bases and 0 bases respectively, with 14 bases between them. This CDR3 contains 16 residues. The CDR3 is CASSPGRWSSYNEQFF. In DNA form, the CDR3 reads TGTGCCAGTAGTCCAGGGCGTTGGAGCTCCTACAATGAGCAGTTCTTC.

In its sample, this clonotype was seen many times. J is TRBJ2-3 and V is TRBV5-1, with D maybe TRBD2 (6 bases). The germline V gene has CDR1 SGHRS and CDR2 YFSETQ. The V gene lost 3 bases and the J gene lost 2 bases, with 13 bases spanning the gap. This CDR3 is built from 15 residues. This CDR3 is CASSSDGGITDTQYF. CDR3 DNA: TGCGCCAGCAGCTCGGACGGGGGAATCACAGATACGCAGTATTTT.

This rearrangement joins TRBV28 to TRBJ2-1; TRBD1 matches at 7 bases. Trimming at V came to 6 bases and at J to 1 base, leaving 6 bases not matched to a gene. Germline CDR1 reads MDHEN; CDR2 reads SYDVKM. The CDR3 consists of 15 residues. CDR3: CASRLGGISYNEQFF. The CDR3 DNA is TGTGCCAGCAGATTAGGGGGCATATCCTACAATGAGCAGTTCTTC.

This clonotype was picked up many times. The CDR3 nucleotides read TGTGCCGGGGGTCGGGACACCTGCACAGATACGCAGTATTTT. Its translation: CAGGRDTCTDTQYF. The chain joins TRBV27 to TRBJ2-3; possible D gene TRBD1, 6 bases. The V end was cut by 11 bases, the J end by 1 base, with 16 bases between. This CDR3 is built from 14 residues. Per the germline V gene, CDR1 is MNHEY and CDR2 is SMNVEV (reference sequence).

This clonotype was counted between two and nine times. The chain carries TRBV10-1 and TRBJ2-2; D is undetermined. V lost 0 bases and J 6 bases, leaving 8 bases between the germline ends. CDR3 length: 14 amino acids. In germline, CDR1 is WNHNN, CDR2 SYGVQD (reference sequence). The CDR3 nucleotides are TGCGCCAGCAGTGAGTCAGGAGTGGCCGGGGAGCTGTTTTTT. Translating gives CASSESGVAGELFF.

The table lists this clonotype with many counts. The junction departs from the called germline gene at one end, perhaps through a read error. The V and J genes are TRBV5-1 and TRBJ2-7, with D perhaps TRBD1 (6 bases). Germline CDR1 and CDR2: SGHRS and YFSETQ. This CDR3 has 13 amino acids. CDR3 amino acids: CASSSGHPYEQYF. CDR3 DNA sequence: TGTGCCAGCAGTTCGGGACATCCCTACGAGCAGTACTTC. The entire variable domain, with the rest obtained from reference TRBV5-1 and TRBJ2-7, is as follows: KAGVTQTPRYLIKTRGQQVTLSCSPISGHRSVSWYQQTPGQGLQFLFEYFSETQRNKGNFPGRFSGRQFSNSRSEMNVSTLELGDSALYLCASSSGHPYEQYFGPGTRLTVT.

This clonotype occurred a few times. The V and J genes are TRBV3-1 and TRBJ1-3; a possible D gene is TRBD1 (5 bases). Germline CDR1 reads LGHDT; CDR2 reads YNNKEL (reference sequence). The CDR3 loop spans 12 amino acids. V was trimmed by 6 bases and J by 6 bases, leaving 9 bases between them. The CDR3 loop reads CASSQGANTIYF. The CDR3 nucleotides read TGTGCCAGCAGTCAGGGCGCAAACACCATATATTTT.

This clonotype was counted a few times. The chain employs TRBV30 and TRBJ2-7, with D unclear. Looked up from germline, CDR1 is GTSNPN and CDR2 is SVGIG (reference sequence). The CDR3 has 13 amino acids. The ends were cut back, 1 base at V and 3 bases at J, with 10 bases in the middle. The CDR3 nucleotides are TGTGCCTGGAGTGGCCCCCCAGGCTACGAGCAGTACTTC. Translated: CAWSGPPGYEQYF.

In its sample, this clonotype was seen a few times. The CDR3 protein is CSAATSGSTDTQYF. The CDR3 region has the DNA TGCAGTGCTGCAACTAGCGGGAGCACAGATACGCAGTATTTT. The chain recombines TRBV20-1 with TRBJ2-3; 9 bases are a match to TRBD2. The CDR3 is 14 amino acids. With V trimmed by 5 bases and J by 0 bases, 3 bases remained unmatched. Germline V lookup: CDR1 DFQATT, CDR2 SNEGSKA (reference sequence).

At least ten counts were recorded for this clonotype. This rearrangement joins TRBV3-1 to TRBJ1-5; no clear D. The CDR3 has 15 residues. V was clipped by 1 base and J by 4 bases, with 11 bases between them. The germline CDR1 and CDR2 sequences are LGHDT and YNNKEL (reference sequence). CDR3 sequence: CASSQVFRENQPQHF. Here the CDR3 DNA reads TGTGCCAGCAGCCAAGTTTTCAGAGAAAATCAGCCCCAGCATTTT.

The chain recombines TRBV28 with TRBJ1-4, with D hard to call. V shed 6 bases and J shed 2 bases, with 16 bases lying between them. The CDR3 has 16 amino acids. CDR1 and CDR2 (germline): MDHEN, SYDVKM. CDR3 loop: CASSQNWGSTNEKLFF. CDR3 bases: TGTGCCAGCAGCCAAAATTGGGGTTCCACTAATGAAAAACTGTTTTTT.

The chain couples TRBV30 to TRBJ2-7; D tentatively reads TRBD1 or TRBD2 (5 bases each). The length of the CDR3 is 13 residues. Germline values: CDR1 GTSNPN, CDR2 SVGIG (reference sequence). Deletions cut 0 bases from V and 6 bases from J, with 12 bases between. CDR3 in DNA: TGTGCCTGGAGTGTAACGGGGCCTGGCGAGCAGTACTTC. It is translated as CAWSVTGPGEQYF.

The V call is TRBV20-1, the J call TRBJ2-6; D is perhaps TRBD1 (5 bases). Trimming shortened V by 3 bases and J by 2 bases, and 17 bases separated the two germline ends. There are 17 residues in the CDR3. Per germline, CDR1 DFQATT and CDR2 SNEGSKA (reference sequence). CDR3 sequence reads: CSASAGLGVTGANVLTF. The CDR3 nucleotides read TGCAGTGCTAGCGCCGGGCTAGGGGTTACTGGGGCCAACGTCCTGACTTTC.

This clonotype was seen many times. The chain recombines TRBV2 with TRBJ1-4; tentative D call: TRBD1 (5 bases). Germline V gives CDR1 SNHLY, CDR2 FYNNEI. The CDR3 sequence is 18 residues long. Trimming removed 6 bases at V and 3 bases at J, with 23 bases between. The CDR3 region is CASSARQHYLRANEKLFF. In DNA, the CDR3 is TGTGCCAGCAGCGCACGACAGCATTACCTCAGAGCTAATGAAAAACTGTTTTTT.

The rearrangement links TRBV11-2 to TRBJ1-4; 10 bases line up with TRBD1. Germline V gene lookup returns CDR1 SGHAT and CDR2 FQNNGV. V lost 4 bases to trimming and J lost 3 bases; unmatched junction nucleotides: 11. CDR3 length: 18 residues. The CDR3 loop reads CASSSAGTGDSANEKLFF. CDR3 in DNA: TGTGCCAGCAGCTCGGCCGGGACAGGGGATTCAGCTAATGAAAAACTGTTTTTT.

This clonotype has at least ten counts. The chain carries TRBV29-1 and TRBJ1-1; possibly TRBD1 for D (5 bases). Between the trimmed V and J ends, which lost 3 bases and 5 bases, there was a span of 10 bases. Germline assignment: CDR1 SQVTM and CDR2 ANQGSEA. The CDR3 is 12 amino acids. CDR3 coding DNA: TGCAGCGTTGAGGGACTGGGGACTGAAGCTTTCTTT. Its protein is CSVEGLGTEAFF.

This clonotype appeared a few times. The gene calls are TRBV20-1 and TRBJ1-5, with 8 bases identical to TRBD1. The junction had 20 bases not matched to a gene; V was cut back by 6 bases and J by 4 bases. Germline V gene sequence: CDR1 DFQATT, CDR2 SNEGSKA (reference sequence). The CDR3 covers 18 residues. As DNA, the CDR3 is TGCAGTGCCGAAAACCCCACAGGACAGGGAGCTCGAAATCAGCCCCAGCATTTT. This codes for CSAENPTGQGARNQPQHF.

This clonotype was seen ten or more times. V is TRBV7-3 and J is TRBJ2-1; D gene ambiguous. Germline V gene data show CDR1 as SGHTA and CDR2 as FQGTGA. V lost 1 base, J lost 15 bases, and 19 bases lay in between. CDR3 length: 14 amino acids. In DNA, the CDR3 is TGTGCCAGCAGCTTAATGGCCGAATCTACCCGGCGGTTCTTC. Translating it yields CASSLMAESTRRFF.

This clonotype occurred many times. This chain's CDR3 is CSAQRWNTEAFF. DNA of the CDR3: TGCAGTGCTCAACGGTGGAACACTGAAGCTTTCTTT. V is TRBV20-1 and J is TRBJ1-1; D is uncertain. CDR3 length equals 12 residues. The V end lost 5 bases, the J end lost 1 base, and 8 bases lay between the germline ends. Germline lookup yields CDR1 DFQATT and CDR2 SNEGSKA (reference sequence).

This clonotype occurred many times. The chain combines TRBV4-2 with TRBJ1-1; D is unclear. The CDR3 spans 13 residues. Germline V gene data show CDR1 as LGHNA and CDR2 as YNFKEQ. V lost 3 bases to trimming and J lost 8 bases, with 13 bases between them. CDR3 bases: TGTGCCAGCAGCCATGGCGATAGGGTCGAAGCTTTCTTT. It codes for CASSHGDRVEAFF.

This clonotype has at least ten counts. The chain carries TRBV28 and TRBJ1-2; D is undetermined. The V gene's germline CDR1 is MDHEN and CDR2 SYDVKM. The CDR3 spans 13 residues. The germline V and J ends were trimmed by 6 bases and 3 bases, with 11 bases remaining between them. The CDR3 DNA follows: TGTGCCAGCAGCCCCCTGGGGTACTATGGCTACACCTTC. Protein: CASSPLGYYGYTF.

This clonotype has just a few counts. CDR3 coding DNA: TGTGCCAGCAGCCCAAAACCGGGACAGGGGGCTTACGAGCAGTACTTC. This sequence encodes CASSPKPGQGAYEQYF. J is TRBJ2-7 and V is TRBV13, with 12 bases identical to TRBD1. CDR3 length: 16 residues. Germline trimming cut 5 bases from V and 4 bases from J; bases unmatched to any gene: 9. Germline V gene lookup returns CDR1 PRHDT and CDR2 FYEKMQ (reference sequence).

This clonotype was observed many times. The V gene is TRBV28, the J gene TRBJ2-1; D unresolved. Trimming removed 3 bases from V and 8 bases from J, with 5 bases in between. There are 11 residues in the CDR3. Germline-derived CDR1 and CDR2 are MDHEN and SYDVKM. The CDR3 nucleotides read TGTGCCAGCAGTTTCAAGGATGAGCAGTTCTTC. This translates into CASSFKDEQFF.

V gene TRBV30 combines with J gene TRBJ2-2; D not certain. Germline CDR1 is GTSNPN and CDR2 is SVGIG (reference sequence). With 4 bases removed from V and 4 bases from J, the gap between germline ends came to 19 bases. The CDR3 runs to 16 residues. CDR3 amino acids: CAWKAGLSVTTGELFF. Written as DNA, the CDR3 is TGTGCCTGGAAGGCCGGTCTTTCAGTGACCACCGGGGAGCTGTTTTTT. Together with reference TRBV30 and TRBJ2-2, the CDR3 gives the full variable domain: SQTIHQWPATLVQPVGSPLSLECTVEGTSNPNLYWYRQAAGRGLQLLFYSVGIGQISSEVPQNLSASRPQDRQFILSSKKLLLSDSGFYLCAWKAGLSVTTGELFFGEGSRLTVL.

The rearrangement uses TRBV12-3 or TRBV12-4 and TRBJ1-5; D uncertain. CDR3 length: 15 residues. Trimming shortened V by 3 bases and J by 0 bases, and 9 bases separated the two germline ends. This chain's CDR3 is CASSFNDHSNQPQHF. The CDR3 region has the DNA TGTGCCAGCAGTTTTAACGATCATAGCAATCAGCCCCAGCATTTT.

This clonotype was found a few times. The chain is built from TRBV7-9 and TRBJ1-5; TRBD1 matches at 7 bases. The V gene end was trimmed by 1 base and the J gene end by 9 bases; junction bases not matched to a gene: 9. In germline, CDR1 is SEHNR, CDR2 FQNEAQ (reference sequence). This CDR3 has 15 amino acids. The CDR3 nucleotides are TGTGCCAGCAGCTTAGTGACAGCCGCAGGGGGGCCCCAGCATTTT. Its protein product is CASSLVTAAGGPQHF.

Many counts were recorded for this clonotype. The chain is built from TRBV11-2 and TRBJ2-1; D remains unclear. Germline V CDR1 and CDR2: SGHAT, FQNNGV. Trimming pared 2 bases from V and 5 bases from J, leaving 7 bases between. CDR3 length: 13 residues. For the CDR3, the DNA is TGTGCCAGCAGCTTATACGTGAACAATGAGCAGTTCTTC. This gives the protein CASSLYVNNEQFF.